This entry lists 16 T cell receptor beta chains sequenced from one sample in a study of blood T cell repertoires in COVID-19 (dated by TCRdb to about 2020). The method behind the library was the immunoSEQ multiplex PCR assay. TCRdb obtained this table from immuneACCESS and retained in-frame rearrangements with V and J assigned. These tables miss some clones; where compared with another copy, unresolved V genes account for less than half of the shortfall, and the remainder is unexplained. This sample is represented by about 250,000 clones; about 86% of them were singletons. The biggest ten clones account for approximately 1.3% of the sample. Source material: peripheral blood. The receptors here all came from a man older than 75 with acute or convalescent COVID-19.

This chain links TRBV21-1 with TRBJ1-3; the D call in the table, TRBD1, was not verified against the DNA. TRBV21-1 is reported as a pseudogene. The CDR3 spans 13 residues. In DNA, the CDR3 is TGTGCCAGCGAGACAGGCCCTGGAAACACCATATATTTT. Encoded protein: CASETGPGNTIYF.

The chain links TRBV28 to TRBJ2-1; D gene unclear. CDR1 MDHEN and CDR2 SYDVKM come from the germline V gene. The germline V and J ends were trimmed by 4 bases and 7 bases, with 14 bases remaining between them. The CDR3 spans 14 residues. CDR3 coding DNA: TGTGCCAGCAGTTCCCCCTCTAACTGGAATGAGCAGTTCTTC. This sequence encodes CASSSPSNWNEQFF.

The chain uses TRBV11-2 and TRBJ1-4, with TRBD1 as a possible D gene (5 bases). Trimming removed 5 bases from V and 8 bases from J, with 18 bases in between. Germline-derived CDR1 and CDR2 are SGHAT and FQNNGV. The CDR3 consists of 15 residues. The CDR3 sequence is CASSPQGQPTEKLFF. The CDR3 DNA follows: TGTGCCAGCAGCCCCCAGGGTCAGCCAACAGAAAAACTGTTTTTT.

The gene calls are TRBV6-5 and TRBJ1-2; 8 bases are a match to TRBD1. The CDR3 has 12 residues. Germline CDR1 is MNHEY and CDR2 is SVGAGI. J gave up 9 bases and V 5 bases, and 5 bases lay outside the gene matches. The CDR3 bases are TGTGCCAGCAGTCCACAGGGGGGAAGCTACACCTTC. Translating it yields CASSPQGGSYTF.

The chain is built from TRBV28 and TRBJ1-2, with 8 bases matching TRBD1. Germline V gives CDR1 MDHEN, CDR2 SYDVKM. Losses at the gene ends were 4 bases for V and 5 bases for J; bases not matched to a gene: 12. The CDR3 length is 16 residues. In DNA, the CDR3 is TGTGCCAGCAGTTCTTCCCTCGGACAGGGCCCTTATGGCTACACCTTC. Its translation is CASSSSLGQGPYGYTF.

The V gene is TRBV10-3, the J gene TRBJ1-4, with TRBD1 matching over 7 bases. The CDR3 extends over 14 amino acids. Germline V gene lookup returns CDR1 ENHRY and CDR2 SYGVKD. V lost 3 bases to trimming and J lost 6 bases; unmatched junction nucleotides: 4. In DNA, the CDR3 is TGTGCCATCAGTGAAGGGACAGATTATGAAAAACTGTTTTTT. Translation gives CAISEGTDYEKLFF.

CDR3 DNA sequence: TGTGCCAGCAGTTTAACTAGCGGCATCATAGGGATGGGTAATGAGCAGTTCTTC. This gives the protein CASSLTSGIIGMGNEQFF. The rearrangement links TRBV6-2 or TRBV6-3 to TRBJ2-1; 8 positions agree with TRBD2. Germline CDR1 is MNHEY and CDR2 is SVGEGT. V lost 4 bases and J lost 7; bases outside the gene matches: 18. The CDR3 has 18 residues.

CDR3 sequence (DNA): TGTGCCAGCAGTTTATTGCGGGACAGTCGTCATGGCTACACCTTC. Amino acid sequence: CASSLLRDSRHGYTF. V gene TRBV27 combines with J gene TRBJ1-2; 7 bases match TRBD1. The CDR3 sequence is 15 residues long. V shed 1 base and J 6 bases; nucleotides not matched to a gene: 8. Germline-derived CDR1 and CDR2 are MNHEY and SMNVEV (reference sequence).

The J gene is TRBJ2-1, the V gene TRBV6-2 or TRBV6-3; 8 bases are a match to TRBD2. Germline V gives CDR1 MNHEY, CDR2 SVGEGT. CDR3 length equals 16 residues. V lost 6 bases to trimming and J lost 0 bases; unmatched junction nucleotides: 7. DNA of the CDR3: TGTGCCAGCAGCGTTTCTCGGGGGGGCTCCTACAATGAGCAGTTCTTC. This gives the protein CASSVSRGGSYNEQFF.

This rearrangement joins TRBV29-1 to TRBJ2-5; D not certain. The V end was cut by 4 bases, the J end by 2 bases, with 5 bases between. In germline, CDR1 is SQVTM, CDR2 ANQGSEA. The CDR3 contains 11 residues. CDR3 DNA sequence: TGCAGCGTTGTTGAGCAAGAGACCCAGTACTTC. Translated: CSVVEQETQYF.

V is TRBV19 and J is TRBJ1-3, with 7 bases fitting TRBD1. With V trimmed by 7 bases and J by 2 bases, 14 bases remained unmatched. The CDR3 spans 17 residues. Germline-derived CDR1 and CDR2 are LNHDA and SQIVND (reference sequence). The CDR3 DNA reads TGTGCCAGTATTTCGGGTCCGGGACAGCGGGCTGGAAACACCATATATTTT. This codes for CASISGPGQRAGNTIYF.

The chain links TRBV18 to TRBJ1-5; no definite D call. The CDR3 contains 14 residues. V shed 3 bases and J shed 7 bases, with 13 bases lying between them. Germline loops: CDR1 KGHSH, CDR2 LQKENI. CDR3 DNA: TGTGCCAGCTCACCCCGAATAGAAGTCCAGCCCCAGCATTTT. This gives the protein CASSPRIEVQPQHF.

This sequence joins TRBV5-1 and TRBJ1-3; D unresolved. This CDR3 comprises 14 residues. V dropped 0 bases and J dropped 0 bases, with 4 bases sitting between them. Looked up from germline, CDR1 is SGHRS and CDR2 is YFSETQ. The DNA for the CDR3 is TGCGCCAGCAGCTTGGCCTACTCTGGAAACACCATATATTTT. Translation: CASSLAYSGNTIYF.

This clone has just one count. This chain connects TRBV24-1 to TRBJ2-3; the D gene is possibly TRBD1 (6 bases). The CDR3 covers 15 residues. Germline V gives CDR1 KGHDR, CDR2 SFDVKD. Trimming pared 3 bases from V and 4 bases from J, leaving 13 bases between. CDR3 sequence (DNA): TGTGCCACCAGTGATCCTCTACAGGGTGCAGATACGCAGTATTTT. Its translation: CATSDPLQGADTQYF.

The chain carries TRBV10-3 and TRBJ1-2, with 8 bases matching TRBD1. Germline CDR1 is ENHRY and CDR2 is SYGVKD. V lost 2 bases to trimming and J lost 2 bases; unmatched junction nucleotides: 4. The CDR3 consists of 15 residues. The CDR3 sequence is CAISEDRGSNYGYTF. DNA for the CDR3: TGTGCCATCAGTGAGGACAGGGGCTCGAACTATGGCTACACCTTC.

The rearrangement uses TRBV5-1 and TRBJ1-3; TRBD1 might be the D (5 bases). The germline V gene has CDR1 SGHRS and CDR2 YFSETQ. This CDR3 is 16 amino acids long. V was pared by 2 bases and J by 0 bases, with 12 bases between. CDR3 loop: CASSFNGAISGNTIYF. CDR3 in DNA: TGCGCCAGCAGCTTTAATGGGGCCATCTCTGGAAACACCATATATTTT. The full variable domain, in which reference TRBV5-1 and TRBJ1-3 provide the parts outside the CDR3, is KAGVTQTPRYLIKTRGQQVTLSCSPISGHRSVSWYQQTPGQGLQFLFEYFSETQRNKGNFPGRFSGRQFSNSRSEMNVSTLELGDSALYLCASSFNGAISGNTIYFGEGSWLTVV.